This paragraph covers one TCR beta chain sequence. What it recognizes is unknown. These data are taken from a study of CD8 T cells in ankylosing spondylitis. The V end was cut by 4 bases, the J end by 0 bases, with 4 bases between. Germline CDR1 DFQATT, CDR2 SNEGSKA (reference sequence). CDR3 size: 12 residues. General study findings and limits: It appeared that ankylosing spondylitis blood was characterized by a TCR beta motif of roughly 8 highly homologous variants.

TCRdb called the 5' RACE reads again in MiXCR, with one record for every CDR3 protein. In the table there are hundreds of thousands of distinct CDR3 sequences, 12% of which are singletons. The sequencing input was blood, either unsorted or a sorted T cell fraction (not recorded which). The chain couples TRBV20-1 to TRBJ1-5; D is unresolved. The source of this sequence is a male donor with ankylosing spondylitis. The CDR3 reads CSANPSNQPQHF. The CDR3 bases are TGCAGTGCTAACCCTAGCAATCAGCCCCAGCATTTT.